The text below deals with one T cell receptor beta chain. Its antigen specificity is not known. No per-base quality is available; no much larger clone lies one base away. This sample is drawn from a study of a mutant IDH1 vaccine in newly diagnosed glioma (dated by TCRdb to the early 2020s). Turning to the overall study: Vaccination started 4-6 weeks after radiotherapy alone, or was given together with temozolomide cycles in the groups whose treatment included chemotherapy. The roughly 32 treated patients were approximately 62% male and around 40% female, with a mean age of 40.4 years. Before enrollment, most patients had been given radiochemotherapy with temozolomide as standard therapy, while the rest had received either radiotherapy alone or temozolomide alone. The week-35 safety follow-up was designated visit V12, and the week-47 end of study was designated visit V13. Six visits were used for peripheral blood collection: V03 (baseline), V05, V07, V10, V12 and V13. For exploratory analyses, 25 treated patients had longitudinal TCRB deep sequencing done wherever samples were available.

What the study reported, not specific to this receptor: Vaccine-induced immune responses across multiple MHC alleles were detected in about 93% of patients. It was noted by the authors that analyses of patient blood samples could not be reproduced owing to sample limitations. Availability determined which PBMC samples were chosen for TCRB deep sequencing. Pseudoprogression seemed to be unrelated to changes in the top peripheral T cell clonotypes found by TCRB sequencing.

In light of the paper, this sample's time point label describes: week 35, safety follow-up. A 20-mer mutant IDH1 peptide at 300 micrograms in Montanide made up each vaccine dose, which was injected subcutaneously together with topical imiquimod. Across visits V03 through V10, patients got a total of eight vaccinations, given in weeks 1, 3, 5, 7, 11, 15, 19 and 23. The donors had newly diagnosed IDH1-mutant astrocytomas of WHO grade 3 or 4 that showed loss of nuclear ATRX. The samples were drawn from NOA16, a multicentre, single-arm, open-label phase I trial in Germany that tested a mutant IDH1 peptide vaccine in humans for the first time. Genomic DNA for TCRB sequencing was isolated from EDTA blood with the DNeasy Blood and Tissue Kit. Receptors were amplified or captured by the immunoSEQ multiplex PCR assay. The hsTCRB Kit was used according to the manufacturer's protocol to amplify rearranged TCR beta chain sequences. An Illumina MiSeq was used to sequence the TCRB libraries. Per the original workflow: The kit vendor's proprietary platform handled demultiplexing, trimming and gene mapping. TCRdb holds this immuneACCESS table with in-frame rearrangements only. Some clones are missing; in checked studies, unresolved V genes explain under half, and the rest has no known cause. V and J calls and clone size come straight from that table; D and trimming were deduced from the DNA. This sample comprises more than 40,000 clones, around 90% of them detected only once. The biggest ten clones account for 5.7% of the sample.

The CDR3 spans 16 residues, from the cysteine through the phenylalanine. Solely the CDR3 DNA is kept, with 48 bases framed from the first base. Cut back by 3 bases and 1 base, the V and J ends lie 16 bases apart. CDR1 SQVTM and CDR2 ANQGSEA are derived from the germline V gene. The clonotype was recovered from a middle-aged woman with glioma. The rearranged segments are TRBV29-1 and TRBJ2-1; the D gene is perhaps TRBD1 or TRBD2, as each covers 5 bases. Source: PBMCs, taken from a glioma patient whose treatment included an IDH1 peptide vaccine. CDR3 protein: CSVEDSPGRSYNEQFF. DNA sequence: TGCAGCGTTGAGGATAGCCCAGGGAGATCCTACAATGAGCAGTTCTTC.